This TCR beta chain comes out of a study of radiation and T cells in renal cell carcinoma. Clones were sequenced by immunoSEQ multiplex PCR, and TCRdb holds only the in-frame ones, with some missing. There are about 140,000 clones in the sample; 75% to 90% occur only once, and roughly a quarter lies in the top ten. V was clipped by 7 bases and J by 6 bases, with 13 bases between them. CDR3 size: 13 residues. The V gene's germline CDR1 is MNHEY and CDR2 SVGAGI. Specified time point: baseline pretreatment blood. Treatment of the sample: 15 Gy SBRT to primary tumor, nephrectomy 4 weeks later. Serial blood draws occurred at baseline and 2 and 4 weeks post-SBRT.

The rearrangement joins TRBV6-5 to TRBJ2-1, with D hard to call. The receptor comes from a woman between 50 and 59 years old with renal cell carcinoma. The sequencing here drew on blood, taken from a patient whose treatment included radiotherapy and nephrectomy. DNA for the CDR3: TGTGCCAGCACCGGCTCTTGGGGCAATGAGCAGTTCTTC. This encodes CASTGSWGNEQFF.